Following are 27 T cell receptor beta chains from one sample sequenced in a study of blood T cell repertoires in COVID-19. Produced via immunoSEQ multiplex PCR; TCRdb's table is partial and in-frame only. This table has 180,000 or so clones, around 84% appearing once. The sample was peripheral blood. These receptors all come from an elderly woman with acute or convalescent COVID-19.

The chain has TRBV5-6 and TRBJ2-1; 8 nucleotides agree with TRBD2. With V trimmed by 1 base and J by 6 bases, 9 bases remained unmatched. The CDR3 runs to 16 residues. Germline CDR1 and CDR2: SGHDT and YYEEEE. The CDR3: CASSLSGTRGGNEQFF. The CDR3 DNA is TGTGCCAGCAGCTTGTCCGGGACTAGGGGGGGCAATGAGCAGTTCTTC.

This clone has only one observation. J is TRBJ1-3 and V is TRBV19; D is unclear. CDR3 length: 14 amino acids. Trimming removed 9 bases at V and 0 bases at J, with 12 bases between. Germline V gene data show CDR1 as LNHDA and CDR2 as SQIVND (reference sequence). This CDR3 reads CASSRGNSGNTIYF. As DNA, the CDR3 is TGTGCCAGCAGCCGAGGGAACTCTGGAAACACCATATATTTT. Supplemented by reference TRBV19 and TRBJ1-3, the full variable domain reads DGGITQSPKYLFRKEGQNVTLSCEQNLNHDAMYWYRQDPGQGLRLIYYSQIVNDFQKGDIAEGYSVSREKKESFPLTVTSAQKNPTAFYLCASSRGNSGNTIYFGEGSWLTVV.

CDR3 in amino acids: CASTPGNDYGYTF. The CDR3 coding sequence is TGTGCCAGCACCCCCGGGAACGACTATGGCTACACCTTC. The V gene is TRBV7-9, the J gene TRBJ1-2, with no clear D. Per the germline V gene, CDR1 is SEHNR and CDR2 is FQNEAQ (reference sequence). The length of the CDR3 is 13 residues. V gave up 7 bases and J gave up 3 bases, with 12 bases separating them. Variable domain in full (rest from reference TRBV7-9 and TRBJ1-2): DTGVSQNPRHKITKRGQNVTFRCDPISEHNRLYWYRQTLGQGPEFLTYFQNEAQLEKSRLLSDRFSAERPKGSFSTLEIQRTEQGDSAMYLCASTPGNDYGYTFGSGTRLTVV.

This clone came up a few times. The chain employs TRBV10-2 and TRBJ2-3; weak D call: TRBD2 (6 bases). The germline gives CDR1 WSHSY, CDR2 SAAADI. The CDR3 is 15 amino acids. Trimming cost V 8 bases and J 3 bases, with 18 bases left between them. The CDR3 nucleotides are TGCGCCAGCGGGGGGATCTTTCCCCTGACAGATACGCAGTATTTT. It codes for CASGGIFPLTDTQYF.

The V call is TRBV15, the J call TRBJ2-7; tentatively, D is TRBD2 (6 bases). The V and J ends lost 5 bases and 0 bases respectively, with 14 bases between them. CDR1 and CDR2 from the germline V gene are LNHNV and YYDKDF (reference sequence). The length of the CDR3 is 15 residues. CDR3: CATSLGRGSSYEQYF. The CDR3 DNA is TGTGCCACCAGCCTAGGACGGGGGAGCTCCTACGAGCAGTACTTC.

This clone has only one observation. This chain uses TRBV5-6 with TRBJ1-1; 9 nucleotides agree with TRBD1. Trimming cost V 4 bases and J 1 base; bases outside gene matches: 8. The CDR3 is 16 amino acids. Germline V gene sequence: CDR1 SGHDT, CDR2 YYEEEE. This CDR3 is CASSLGQGIKNTEAFF. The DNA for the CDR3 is TGTGCCAGCAGCCTGGGACAGGGCATCAAGAACACTGAAGCTTTCTTT.

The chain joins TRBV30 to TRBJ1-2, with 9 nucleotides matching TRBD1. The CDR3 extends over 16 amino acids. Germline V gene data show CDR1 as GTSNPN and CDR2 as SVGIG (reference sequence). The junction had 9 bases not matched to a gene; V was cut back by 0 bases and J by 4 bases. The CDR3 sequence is CAWSVPLQGAFYGYTF. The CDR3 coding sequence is TGTGCCTGGAGTGTACCCCTACAGGGGGCTTTCTATGGCTACACCTTC.

The DNA of the CDR3 is TGTGCCAGCAGCTTACAAGACAGGGCCGAATATGGCTACACCTTC. Encoded protein: CASSLQDRAEYGYTF. The genes are TRBV7-2 and TRBJ1-2; 7 nucleotides match TRBD1. This CDR3 comprises 15 residues. V shed 2 bases, J shed 5 bases, and the junction held 8 bases outside the gene matches. Germline V gene sequence: CDR1 SGHTA, CDR2 FQGNSA.

The CDR3 DNA reads TGTGCCAGCTCACCAGACACAGTTCCCACCGGGGAGCTGTTTTTT. Amino acid sequence: CASSPDTVPTGELFF. The genes are TRBV18 and TRBJ2-2, with no clear D. V was shortened by 2 bases and J by 4 bases, with 11 bases between the two germline ends. This CDR3 region has 15 residues. Looked up from germline, CDR1 is KGHSH and CDR2 is LQKENI.

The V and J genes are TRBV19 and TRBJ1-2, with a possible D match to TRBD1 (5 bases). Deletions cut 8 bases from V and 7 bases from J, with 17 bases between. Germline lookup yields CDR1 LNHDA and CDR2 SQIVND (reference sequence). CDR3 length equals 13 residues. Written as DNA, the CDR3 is TGTGCCAGTGGTGACAGCCGGGAGGGTGGCTACACCTTC. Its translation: CASGDSREGGYTF.

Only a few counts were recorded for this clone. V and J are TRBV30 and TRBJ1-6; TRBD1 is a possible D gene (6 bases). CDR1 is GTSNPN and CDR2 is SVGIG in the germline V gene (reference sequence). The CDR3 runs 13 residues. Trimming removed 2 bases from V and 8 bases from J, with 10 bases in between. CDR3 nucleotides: TGTGCCTGGAGTCTAGGGGGACATTCACCCCTCCACTTT. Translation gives CAWSLGGHSPLHF.

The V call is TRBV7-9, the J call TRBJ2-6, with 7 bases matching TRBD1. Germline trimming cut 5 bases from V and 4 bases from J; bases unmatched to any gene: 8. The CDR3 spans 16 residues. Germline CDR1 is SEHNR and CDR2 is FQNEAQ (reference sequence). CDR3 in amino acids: CASSRTGPLGANVLTF. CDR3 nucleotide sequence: TGTGCCAGCAGCCGGACAGGCCCCCTAGGGGCCAACGTCCTGACTTTC.

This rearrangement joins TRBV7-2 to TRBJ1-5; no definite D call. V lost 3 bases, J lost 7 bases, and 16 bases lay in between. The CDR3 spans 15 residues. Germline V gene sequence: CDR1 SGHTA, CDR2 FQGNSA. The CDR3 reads CASSFFERGSQPQHF. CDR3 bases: TGTGCCAGCAGCTTTTTTGAGAGAGGGTCCCAGCCCCAGCATTTT.

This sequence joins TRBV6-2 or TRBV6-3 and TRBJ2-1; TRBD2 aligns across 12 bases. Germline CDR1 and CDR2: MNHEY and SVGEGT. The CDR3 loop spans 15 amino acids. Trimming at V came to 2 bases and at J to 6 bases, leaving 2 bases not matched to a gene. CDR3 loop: CASSYLGLAGNEQFF. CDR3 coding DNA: TGTGCCAGCAGTTACCTGGGACTAGCGGGCAATGAGCAGTTCTTC.

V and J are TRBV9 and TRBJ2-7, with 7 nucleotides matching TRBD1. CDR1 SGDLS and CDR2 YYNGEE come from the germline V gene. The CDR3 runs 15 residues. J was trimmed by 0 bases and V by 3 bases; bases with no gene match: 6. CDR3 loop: CASSGRGTASYEQYF. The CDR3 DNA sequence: TGTGCCAGCAGCGGGAGAGGGACAGCCTCCTACGAGCAGTACTTC.

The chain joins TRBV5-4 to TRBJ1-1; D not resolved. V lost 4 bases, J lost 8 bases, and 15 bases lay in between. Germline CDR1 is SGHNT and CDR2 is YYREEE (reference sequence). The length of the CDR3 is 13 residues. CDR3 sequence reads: CASSPYLATEAFF. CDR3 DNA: TGTGCCAGCAGCCCCTACCTTGCGACAGAAGCTTTCTTT.

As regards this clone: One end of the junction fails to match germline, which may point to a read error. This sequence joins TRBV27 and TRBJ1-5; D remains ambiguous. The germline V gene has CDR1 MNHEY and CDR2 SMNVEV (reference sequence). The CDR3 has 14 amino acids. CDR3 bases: TGTGCCAGCAGATTATACGGGAGCAATCAGCCCCAGCATTTT. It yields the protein CASRLYGSNQPQHF.

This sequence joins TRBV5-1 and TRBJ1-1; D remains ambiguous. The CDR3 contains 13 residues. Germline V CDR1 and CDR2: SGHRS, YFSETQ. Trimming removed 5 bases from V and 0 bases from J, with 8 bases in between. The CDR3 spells CASSHGMNTEAFF. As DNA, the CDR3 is TGCGCCAGCAGTCATGGCATGAACACTGAAGCTTTCTTT.

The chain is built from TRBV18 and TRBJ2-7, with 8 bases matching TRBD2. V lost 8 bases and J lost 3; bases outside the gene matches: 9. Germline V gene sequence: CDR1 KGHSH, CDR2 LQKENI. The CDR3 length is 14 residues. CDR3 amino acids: CASLAGGDLYEQYF. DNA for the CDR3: TGTGCCAGCCTGGCGGGAGGAGACCTCTACGAGCAGTACTTC.

The CDR3 protein is CASSLSELRNYGYTF. In DNA, the CDR3 is TGTGCCAGCAGCTTATCGGAACTAAGAAACTATGGCTACACCTTC. The genes are TRBV7-6 and TRBJ1-2; unclear D gene. The length of the CDR3 is 15 residues. Trimming took off 2 bases at V and 2 bases at J, with 12 bases between the two ends. From germline, CDR1 is SGHVS and CDR2 FNYEAQ.

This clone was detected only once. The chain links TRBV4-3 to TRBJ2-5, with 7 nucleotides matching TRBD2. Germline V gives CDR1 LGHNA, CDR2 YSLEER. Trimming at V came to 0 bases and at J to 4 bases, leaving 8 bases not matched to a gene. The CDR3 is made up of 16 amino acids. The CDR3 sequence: CASSQDVREAVETQYF. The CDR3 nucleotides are TGCGCCAGCAGCCAAGATGTCCGGGAGGCGGTAGAGACCCAGTACTTC.

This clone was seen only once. CDR3 in DNA: TGCAGTGCGATCCAAGGACAGAAGCAGTTCTTC. Protein sequence: CSAIQGQKQFF. This chain uses TRBV20-1 with TRBJ2-1; D is perhaps TRBD1 (6 bases). The CDR3 has 11 residues. The V gene's germline CDR1 is DFQATT and CDR2 SNEGSKA (reference sequence). V shed 6 bases and J shed 11 bases, with 14 bases lying between them.

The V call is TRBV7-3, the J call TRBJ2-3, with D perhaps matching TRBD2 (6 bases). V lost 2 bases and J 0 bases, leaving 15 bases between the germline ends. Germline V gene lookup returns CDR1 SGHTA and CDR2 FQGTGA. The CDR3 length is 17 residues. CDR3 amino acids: CASSLQAGVLSTDTQYF. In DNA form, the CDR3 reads TGTGCCAGCAGCTTACAAGCGGGTGTTTTAAGCACAGATACGCAGTATTTT.

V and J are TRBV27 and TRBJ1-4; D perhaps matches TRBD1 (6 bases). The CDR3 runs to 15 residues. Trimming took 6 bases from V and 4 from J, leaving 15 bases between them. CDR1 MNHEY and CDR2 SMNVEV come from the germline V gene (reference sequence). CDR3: CASRSLQGINEKLFF. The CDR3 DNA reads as TGTGCCAGCAGATCGCTACAGGGCATTAATGAAAAACTGTTTTTT.

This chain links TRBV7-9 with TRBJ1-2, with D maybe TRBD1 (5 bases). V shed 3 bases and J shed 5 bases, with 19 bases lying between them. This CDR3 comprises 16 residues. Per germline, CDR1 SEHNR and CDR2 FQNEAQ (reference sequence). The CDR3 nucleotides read TGTGCCAGCAGCTTCCAGGGTGGAGACAGTAAATATGGCTACACCTTC. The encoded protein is CASSFQGGDSKYGYTF.

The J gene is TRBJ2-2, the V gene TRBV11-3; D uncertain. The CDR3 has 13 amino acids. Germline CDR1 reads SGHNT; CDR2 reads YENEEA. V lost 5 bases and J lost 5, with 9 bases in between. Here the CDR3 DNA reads TGTGCCAGCAGCCTCCTAGAAACCGGGGAGCTGTTTTTT. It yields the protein CASSLLETGELFF. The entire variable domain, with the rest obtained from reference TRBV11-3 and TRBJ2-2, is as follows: EAGVVQSPRYKIIEKKQPVAFWCNPISGHNTLYWYLQNLGQGPELLIRYENEEAVDDSQLPKDRFSAERLKGVDSTLKIQPAELGDSAVYLCASSLLETGELFFGEGSRLTVL.

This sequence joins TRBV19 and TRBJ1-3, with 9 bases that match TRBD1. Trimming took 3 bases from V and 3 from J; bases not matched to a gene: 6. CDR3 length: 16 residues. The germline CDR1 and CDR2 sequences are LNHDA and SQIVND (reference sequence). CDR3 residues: CASSIATGGFGNTIYF. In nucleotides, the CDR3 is TGTGCCAGTAGTATCGCGACAGGGGGATTTGGAAACACCATATATTTT.